What follows are 15 T cell receptor beta chains derived from one specimen sequenced in a study of technical replicates of blood from a few donors. The method was immunoSEQ multiplex PCR; TCRdb's version includes in-frame clones alone and lacks a portion of them. The sample holds fewer than 75,000 clones, more than 75% seen once. Input material: PBMCs. The receptors stem from a human donor in good health. Some clones in this sample may be carry-over from other donors' samples.

This sequence joins TRBV5-8 and TRBJ1-5; the match to TRBD1 covers 9 bases. Germline assignment: CDR1 SGHTS and CDR2 YDEGEE. The CDR3 sequence is 17 residues long. Unmatched junction bases numbered 9, after V lost 0 bases and J lost 5 bases. The CDR3 is CASSLVQGAPTDQPQHF. The CDR3 nucleotides read TGTGCCAGCAGCTTGGTACAGGGGGCTCCCACCGATCAGCCCCAGCATTTT.

The chain joins TRBV7-2 to TRBJ1-6, with 10 bases lining up with TRBD1. The CDR3 length is 15 residues. J gave up 10 bases and V 10 bases, and 13 bases lay outside the gene matches. Per germline, CDR1 SGHTA and CDR2 FQGNSA. Here the CDR3 reads CATIPGTGAGSPLHF. Written as DNA, the CDR3 is TGTGCCACGATCCCCGGGACAGGGGCAGGGTCACCCCTCCACTTT.

This clone was counted between two and nine times. V and J are TRBV5-1 and TRBJ1-3; D remains ambiguous. In germline, CDR1 is SGHRS, CDR2 YFSETQ. Between the trimmed V and J ends, which lost 0 bases and 0 bases, there was a span of 7 bases. The CDR3 runs to 15 residues. The CDR3: CASSLDANSGNTIYF. The CDR3 DNA follows: TGCGCCAGCAGCTTGGACGCGAACTCTGGAAACACCATATATTTT.

The rearrangement links TRBV6-6 to TRBJ2-5, with 10 positions matching TRBD2. The CDR3 sequence is 16 residues long. CDR1 is MNHNY and CDR2 is SVGAGI in the germline V gene (reference sequence). After removal of 0 bases from V and 4 bases from J, the junction contained 5 bases not matched to a gene. This CDR3 is CASSYSQRGGLETQYF. CDR3 nucleotides: TGTGCCAGCAGTTACTCCCAGCGGGGGGGTTTAGAGACCCAGTACTTC.

This chain connects TRBV9 to TRBJ2-6, with D perhaps matching TRBD1 (6 bases). V lost 4 bases and J 4 bases, leaving 21 bases between the germline ends. The CDR3 length is 18 residues. Germline CDR1 SGDLS, CDR2 YYNGEE. The CDR3, as DNA: TGTGCCAGCAGCCCAACGGGACACCCAACGGGGGGGGCCAACGTCCTGACTTTC. It translates to CASSPTGHPTGGANVLTF.

The rearrangement joins TRBV7-3 to TRBJ2-7; 13 bases are a match to TRBD2. The CDR3 spans 14 residues. The germline V gene encodes CDR1 SGHTA and CDR2 FQGTGA. Losses at the gene ends were 4 bases for V and 5 bases for J; bases not matched to a gene: 2. As DNA, the CDR3 is TGTGCCAGCAGCTCCGGACTAGCGGGGGACGAGCAGTACTTC. Its protein product is CASSSGLAGDEQYF.

The V gene is TRBV12-5, the J gene TRBJ2-2, with 11 bases lining up with TRBD1. CDR1 LGHNT and CDR2 FRNRAP come from the germline V gene. CDR3 length: 16 amino acids. After removal of 6 bases from V and 6 bases from J, the junction contained 9 bases not matched to a gene. The chain's CDR3 is CASGSGQGAVSGELFF. In nucleotides, the CDR3 is TGTGCTAGTGGCTCCGGACAGGGGGCAGTTTCCGGGGAGCTGTTTTTT.

The chain uses TRBV9 and TRBJ1-4, with 11 bases that match TRBD1. J lost 7 bases, V lost 3 bases, and 5 bases had no gene match. In germline, CDR1 is SGDLS, CDR2 YYNGEE. This CDR3 has 15 amino acids. The CDR3 DNA reads as TGTGCCAGCAGCGGTCCGGGACAGGGGGTTGAAAAACTGTTTTTT. This gives the protein CASSGPGQGVEKLFF.

CDR3 amino acids: CASSYGGNSAPGQYF. The CDR3 nucleotides are TGTGCCAGCAGTTACGGAGGGAACTCCGCCCCGGGGCAGTATTTT. This rearrangement joins TRBV6-6 to TRBJ2-3; weak D call: TRBD2 (6 bases). Germline V lookup: CDR1 MNHNY, CDR2 SVGAGI (reference sequence). The CDR3 length is 15 residues. The V end was cut by 2 bases, the J end by 11 bases, with 20 bases between.

The chain recombines TRBV7-2 with TRBJ1-1; D is uncertain. The CDR3 is 12 residues long. Germline V lookup: CDR1 SGHTA, CDR2 FQGNSA. Trimming took off 5 bases at V and 6 bases at J, with 10 bases between the two ends. The CDR3 sequence: CASSPNRAEAFF. CDR3 in DNA: TGTGCCAGCAGCCCCAATCGCGCTGAAGCTTTCTTT. Combining the CDR3 with reference TRBV7-2 and TRBJ1-1 gives the whole variable domain GAGVSQSPSNKVTEKGKDVELRCDPISGHTALYWYRQSLGQGLEFLIYFQGNSAPDKSGLPSDRFSAERTGGSVSTLTIQRTQQEDSAVYLCASSPNRAEAFFGQGTRLTVV.

The rearrangement links TRBV5-6 to TRBJ1-2, with D possibly matching TRBD1 (5 bases). The CDR3 has 16 amino acids. CDR1 SGHDT and CDR2 YYEEEE come from the germline V gene. V was clipped by 4 bases and J by 0 bases, with 16 bases between them. CDR3 protein: CASSPAGVGTNYGYTF. Here the CDR3 DNA reads TGTGCCAGCAGCCCGGCGGGGGTCGGAACTAACTATGGCTACACCTTC.

The DNA for the CDR3 is TGTGCCAGCTCACAAACGGGTCAACCTTTAAACTATGGCTACACCTTC. Translated: CASSQTGQPLNYGYTF. The gene calls are TRBV18 and TRBJ1-2; D is unresolved. V was shortened by 4 bases and J by 2 bases, with 17 bases between the two germline ends. This CDR3 is 16 amino acids long. The germline gives CDR1 KGHSH, CDR2 LQKENI.

This clone has only a few counts. The chain combines TRBV5-5 with TRBJ2-7; D remains ambiguous. This CDR3 has 13 amino acids. Germline V CDR1 and CDR2: SGHKS, YYEKEE (reference sequence). The V gene lost 0 bases and the J gene lost 7 bases, with 11 bases spanning the gap. The CDR3 bases are TGTGCCAGCAGCTTGGGACCGACTTGGGAGCAGTACTTC. Its translation is CASSLGPTWEQYF.

The chain carries TRBV5-6 and TRBJ1-6; 7 bases fit TRBD1. The CDR3 contains 18 residues. J lost 0 bases, V lost 2 bases, and 8 bases had no gene match. The V gene's germline CDR1 is SGHDT and CDR2 YYEEEE. As DNA, the CDR3 is TGTGCCAGCAGCTTCCACCGACAGGGAAGCTCCTATAATTCACCCCTCCACTTT. This encodes CASSFHRQGSSYNSPLHF.

The chain couples TRBV10-3 to TRBJ2-2; a weak D match, TRBD1 (6 bases). The CDR3 length is 17 residues. From germline, CDR1 is ENHRY and CDR2 SYGVKD. Trimming took off 2 bases at V and 7 bases at J, with 20 bases between the two ends. CDR3 in DNA: TGTGCCATCAGTGAGGGGGAGCCAGGGACAAAGAGCGGGGAGCTGTTTTTT. Amino acids: CAISEGEPGTKSGELFF.